The 26 T cell receptor beta chains listed next were all sequenced from one sample in a study of T cell changes during pregnancy in multiple sclerosis. Libraries were prepared by immunoSEQ multiplex PCR; TCRdb keeps only in-frame clonotypes and omits some of them. The repertoire holds nearly 80,000 clones, just over 90% seen once, with approximately 0.2% in the top ten. The material was CD4+ T cells from peripheral blood mononuclear cells, obtained before pregnancy. The origin of the receptors is a female donor with multiple sclerosis, enrolled in a pregnancy study.

J is TRBJ2-2 and V is TRBV19; 9 positions agree with TRBD2. The CDR3 spans 16 residues. V shed 3 bases and J 7 bases; nucleotides not matched to a gene: 9. Germline lookup yields CDR1 LNHDA and CDR2 SQIVND (reference sequence). In DNA form, the CDR3 reads TGTGCCAGTAGTATTCCTAGCGGGATAGTAGACGGGGAGCTGTTTTTT. This translates into CASSIPSGIVDGELFF.

This rearrangement joins TRBV5-1 to TRBJ1-3; the D is unclear. The V end was cut by 1 base, the J end by 0 bases, with 8 bases between. CDR1 is SGHRS and CDR2 is YFSETQ in the germline V gene. CDR3 size: 15 residues. The DNA for the CDR3 is TGCGCCAGCAGCTTGAACACCAACTCTGGAAACACCATATATTTT. As protein: CASSLNTNSGNTIYF.

The rearrangement joins TRBV25-1 to TRBJ2-5; D may be TRBD1 (6 bases). The CDR3 runs 14 residues. The V and J ends lost 5 bases and 5 bases respectively, with 15 bases between them. Germline CDR1 MGHDK, CDR2 SYGVNS. In DNA, the CDR3 is TGTGCCAGCAGTACCTCCAGGGGTAGGGAGACCCAGTACTTC. This gives the protein CASSTSRGRETQYF.

The chain links TRBV6-5 to TRBJ2-5; 7 nucleotides agree with TRBD2. The J call may not be correct, given that the DNA end is closer to TRBJ2-7. The CDR3 extends over 14 amino acids. Per germline, CDR1 MNHEY and CDR2 SVGAGI. This CDR3 is CASSFLSGSYEQYF. Written as DNA, the CDR3 is TGTGCCAGCAGTTTCCTTAGCGGGTCGTACGAGCAGTACTTC.

The CDR3 bases are TGTGCCAGCAGCTTAGGGGACAGGTTTACTGAAGCTTTCTTT. Encoded protein: CASSLGDRFTEAFF. This chain uses TRBV7-6 with TRBJ1-1, with 8 positions matching TRBD1. With V trimmed by 1 base and J by 5 bases, 3 bases remained unmatched. CDR1 and CDR2 (germline): SGHVS, FNYEAQ. The length of the CDR3 is 14 residues.

The chain carries TRBV30 and TRBJ1-4; D might be TRBD1 (5 bases). Per the germline V gene, CDR1 is GTSNPN and CDR2 is SVGIG (reference sequence). The CDR3 runs 14 residues. The V and J ends lost 0 bases and 9 bases respectively, with 14 bases between them. The CDR3 region is CAWSVVQGRQKLFF. CDR3 bases: TGTGCCTGGAGTGTAGTTCAGGGTCGGCAAAAACTGTTTTTT.

This clone was counted only a few times. The chain is built from TRBV9 and TRBJ2-3; the D is unclear. The CDR3 is 14 residues long. Trimming stripped 4 bases from V and 0 bases from J, with 9 bases between. The V gene's germline CDR1 is SGDLS and CDR2 YYNGEE. The DNA for the CDR3 is TGTGCCAGCAGCCTCGCGCACAGCACAGATACGCAGTATTTT. It codes for CASSLAHSTDTQYF.

This clone showed up just once. The rearrangement uses TRBV5-1 and TRBJ2-7; 10 positions match TRBD2. V shed 3 bases, J shed 4 bases, and the junction held 7 bases outside the gene matches. The germline V gene has CDR1 SGHRS and CDR2 YFSETQ. The CDR3 contains 15 residues. The CDR3 bases are TGCGCCAGCAGCTGGGGAACTAGCGGGATATACGAGCAGTACTTC. Translating it yields CASSWGTSGIYEQYF. Using reference TRBV5-1 and TRBJ2-7 for the parts outside the CDR3, the full variable domain is KAGVTQTPRYLIKTRGQQVTLSCSPISGHRSVSWYQQTPGQGLQFLFEYFSETQRNKGNFPGRFSGRQFSNSRSEMNVSTLELGDSALYLCASSWGTSGIYEQYFGPGTRLTVT.

The chain joins TRBV5-4 to TRBJ2-1; maybe TRBD1 (5 bases). V was clipped by 0 bases and J by 6 bases, with 16 bases between them. There are 16 residues in the CDR3. Germline V gives CDR1 SGHNT, CDR2 YYREEE (reference sequence). The CDR3 sequence: CASSLALGRAFNEQFF. The DNA for the CDR3 is TGTGCCAGCAGCTTGGCCCTGGGCAGGGCTTTCAATGAGCAGTTCTTC. Together with reference TRBV5-4 and TRBJ2-1, the CDR3 gives the full variable domain: ETGVTQSPTHLIKTRGQQVTLRCSSQSGHNTVSWYQQALGQGPQFIFQYYREEENGRGNFPPRFSGLQFPNYSSELNVNALELDDSALYLCASSLALGRAFNEQFFGPGTRLTVL.

The chain links TRBV5-1 to TRBJ2-3; TRBD2 is a possible D gene (5 bases). Germline CDR1 is SGHRS and CDR2 is YFSETQ. The CDR3 loop spans 15 amino acids. Trimming stripped 7 bases from V and 4 bases from J, with 19 bases between. The CDR3 is CASANDFRGSDTQYF. The DNA for the CDR3 is TGCGCCAGCGCGAATGATTTTCGGGGATCAGATACGCAGTATTTT. Together with reference TRBV5-1 and TRBJ2-3, the CDR3 gives the full variable domain: KAGVTQTPRYLIKTRGQQVTLSCSPISGHRSVSWYQQTPGQGLQFLFEYFSETQRNKGNFPGRFSGRQFSNSRSEMNVSTLELGDSALYLCASANDFRGSDTQYFGPGTRLTVL.

V is TRBV5-6 and J is TRBJ2-1; 9 nucleotides line up with TRBD1. V lost 4 bases and J lost 5; bases outside the gene matches: 10. The CDR3 covers 16 residues. Germline assignment: CDR1 SGHDT and CDR2 YYEEEE. The CDR3 protein is CASSAGPGQGNNEQFF. The CDR3 bases are TGTGCCAGCAGCGCAGGGCCGGGACAGGGAAACAATGAGCAGTTCTTC.

The V and J genes are TRBV15 and TRBJ1-4, with TRBD1 matching 8 bases. This CDR3 contains 18 residues. Germline loops: CDR1 LNHNV, CDR2 YYDKDF (reference sequence). V was clipped by 1 base and J by 3 bases; unmatched bases: 10. CDR3 bases: TGTGCCACCAGCAGAGGGAGATCAGGGGGCGTAGCTAATGAAAAACTGTTTTTT. It is translated as CATSRGRSGGVANEKLFF. Using reference TRBV15 and TRBJ1-4 for the parts outside the CDR3, the full variable domain is DAMVIQNPRYQVTQFGKPVTLSCSQTLNHNVMYWYQQKSSQAPKLLFHYYDKDFNNEADTPDNFQSRRPNTSFCFLDIRSPGLGDTAMYLCATSRGRSGGVANEKLFFGSGTQLSVL.

The chain couples TRBV6-5 to TRBJ1-4; TRBD1 aligns across 8 bases. J lost 6 bases, V lost 6 bases, and 9 bases had no gene match. CDR3 length equals 15 residues. CDR1 MNHEY and CDR2 SVGAGI come from the germline V gene. CDR3 nucleotides: TGTGCCAGCAGGTCCGACAGGGGATTATATGAAAAACTGTTTTTT. It is translated as CASRSDRGLYEKLFF.

CDR3 DNA: TGTGCCAGCAGCTTAACGGTGACTAATACGCAGTATTTT. Protein: CASSLTVTNTQYF. The rearrangement links TRBV9 to TRBJ2-3; possible D gene TRBD2, 5 bases. V shed 4 bases and J shed 7 bases, with 13 bases lying between them. The CDR3 is 13 amino acids. The germline gives CDR1 SGDLS, CDR2 YYNGEE.

CDR3 loop: CASRYMNTEAFF. CDR3 DNA sequence: TGTGCCAGCAGATATATGAACACTGAAGCTTTCTTT. The chain carries TRBV28 and TRBJ1-1; D gene unclear. The germline gives CDR1 MDHEN, CDR2 SYDVKM. V was clipped by 6 bases and J by 0 bases, with 5 bases between them. This CDR3 has 12 amino acids.

The gene calls are TRBV5-1 and TRBJ2-7, with D possibly matching TRBD1 (6 bases). Germline CDR1 SGHRS, CDR2 YFSETQ. The CDR3 has 14 residues. Trimming cost V 1 base and J 1 base, with 9 bases left between them. The DNA of the CDR3 is TGCGCCAGCAGCTTGAGAGGGGGATCCTACGAGCAGTACTTC. It yields the protein CASSLRGGSYEQYF.

The rearrangement links TRBV27 to TRBJ1-2, with 7 positions matching TRBD1. The CDR3 has 14 amino acids. Germline CDR1 reads MNHEY; CDR2 reads SMNVEV (reference sequence). The ends lost 6 bases at V and 4 bases at J; junction bases unmatched: 8. This CDR3 reads CASSTARGAYGYTF. The CDR3 nucleotides are TGTGCCAGCAGCACCGCCAGGGGGGCCTATGGCTACACCTTC.

This chain joins TRBV6-5 and TRBJ1-2; TRBD1 matches 10 bases. With V trimmed by 6 bases and J by 5 bases, 6 bases remained unmatched. CDR1 and CDR2 (germline): MNHEY, SVGAGI. The CDR3 consists of 14 residues. The CDR3 DNA sequence: TGTGCCAGCAGGACAGGGGGCGCAGGGTATGGCTACACCTTC. It yields the protein CASRTGGAGYGYTF.

The V gene is TRBV15, the J gene TRBJ2-7, with D perhaps TRBD2 (6 bases). This CDR3 contains 14 residues. Per germline, CDR1 LNHNV and CDR2 YYDKDF (reference sequence). Trimming left V 0 bases short and J 2 bases short, with 8 bases between. CDR3 sequence reads: CATSRDPGAYEQYF. CDR3 sequence (DNA): TGTGCCACCAGCAGAGACCCGGGAGCCTACGAGCAGTACTTC.

The chain carries TRBV27 and TRBJ2-3; D possibly corresponds to TRBD1 (6 bases). V was cut by 3 bases and J by 11 bases, with 18 bases left in between. Germline values: CDR1 MNHEY, CDR2 SMNVEV (reference sequence). This CDR3 region has 14 residues. CDR3: CASSFSGVWTEQYF. CDR3 in DNA: TGTGCCAGCAGTTTTTCAGGGGTCTGGACAGAGCAGTATTTT.

The rearrangement joins TRBV18 to TRBJ2-5, with 8 bases identical to TRBD1. The V gene end was trimmed by 6 bases and the J gene end by 1 base; junction bases not matched to a gene: 4. Germline assignment: CDR1 KGHSH and CDR2 LQKENI. The CDR3 is 14 amino acids. The CDR3 is CASSHGTGQETQYF. CDR3 sequence (DNA): TGTGCCAGCTCCCACGGGACAGGCCAAGAGACCCAGTACTTC.

This chain joins TRBV9 and TRBJ2-2; 7 nucleotides agree with TRBD1. Germline V gene lookup returns CDR1 SGDLS and CDR2 YYNGEE. The CDR3 has 16 amino acids. The ends lost 4 bases at V and 3 bases at J; junction bases unmatched: 9. The CDR3 nucleotides are TGTGCCAGCAGCCCTAACGACAGGGCGCACACCGGGGAGCTGTTTTTT. Protein sequence: CASSPNDRAHTGELFF.

V is TRBV7-2 and J is TRBJ1-2; D is undetermined. Germline V gene sequence: CDR1 SGHTA, CDR2 FQGNSA. Trimming left V 4 bases short and J 3 bases short, with 21 bases between. The CDR3 spans 17 residues. This chain's CDR3 is CASSSSPGPPRDYGYTF. The CDR3 nucleotides read TGTGCCAGCAGCTCGTCCCCGGGCCCACCGAGGGACTATGGCTACACCTTC.

This clone has a single count. The V call is TRBV7-8, the J call TRBJ2-1; D may be TRBD2 (5 bases). CDR1 is SGHVS, CDR2 FQNEAQ, per germline. The V gene lost 4 bases and the J gene lost 0 bases, with 13 bases spanning the gap. The CDR3 consists of 16 residues. DNA for the CDR3: TGTGCCAGCAGCTCAGGACTCTCTAGCTCCTACAATGAGCAGTTCTTC. The encoded protein is CASSSGLSSSYNEQFF.

The chain recombines TRBV10-1 with TRBJ1-1; 7 bases agree with TRBD1. V shed 1 base and J 2 bases; nucleotides not matched to a gene: 4. Germline V gives CDR1 WNHNN, CDR2 SYGVQD (reference sequence). The CDR3 runs 15 residues. The CDR3, as DNA: TGCGCCAGCAGTGAGTTACAGGGGTCCAACACTGAAGCTTTCTTT. Translated: CASSELQGSNTEAFF.

This clone showed up just once. The rearrangement joins TRBV10-3 to TRBJ2-1; TRBD2 aligns across 11 bases. The CDR3 has 14 amino acids. V lost 8 bases, J lost 5 bases, and 5 bases stayed unmatched. The germline gives CDR1 ENHRY, CDR2 SYGVKD. CDR3 sequence reads: CAIAASGGNNEQFF. The DNA of the CDR3 is TGTGCCATCGCAGCTAGCGGGGGGAACAATGAGCAGTTCTTC.